These 10 T cell receptor beta chains share one sample of origin, sequenced in a study of early T cells in non-severe SARS-CoV-2 infection (dated by TCRdb to the early 2020s). The library was prepared using 5' RACE. Sequencing instrument: NextSeq 500. Using fastp at Q25 and MiXCR, TCRdb reprocessed the public reads and kept productive beta chains. Each CDR3 protein appears once, grouped with its most common genes and DNA. In this sample the table shows roughly 56,000 distinct CDR3 sequences, more than 12% of which occur a single time. About 4% of the sample lies in the top ten. Specimen: whole blood, collected at baseline. Receptors originate from an adult who was a healthcare worker with PCR-confirmed SARS-CoV-2 infection or an uninfected control (not recorded which).

The chain couples TRBV27 to TRBJ2-7, with 12 bases fitting TRBD2. Germline V gene data show CDR1 as MNHEY and CDR2 as SMNVEV (reference sequence). The ends lost 4 bases at V and 2 bases at J; junction bases unmatched: 6. The CDR3 has 16 amino acids. CDR3 sequence: CASSYLTSGRPYEQYF. As DNA, the CDR3 is TGTGCCAGCAGTTACCTTACTAGCGGGAGGCCCTACGAGCAGTACTTC.

This clonotype was picked up one time. V is TRBV7-8 and J is TRBJ2-1; 12 nucleotides line up with TRBD2. The J segment lost 4 bases and the V segment lost 5 bases, leaving 6 bases of the junction unmatched. The CDR3 covers 16 residues. Germline V gene sequence: CDR1 SGHVS, CDR2 FQNEAQ. The CDR3 DNA is TGTGCCAGCAGCCTTCGACTAGCGGGGGATTACAATGAGCAGTTCTTC. This encodes CASSLRLAGDYNEQFF.

The table lists this clonotype with a few counts. The V call is TRBV28, the J call TRBJ2-3; unclear D gene. Trimming cost V 2 bases and J 2 bases, with 8 bases left between them. The CDR3 is 14 amino acids. Germline V CDR1 and CDR2: MDHEN, SYDVKM. The CDR3 DNA sequence: TGTGCCAGCAGTTTAAACTCAGACACAGATACGCAGTATTTT. Its translation is CASSLNSDTDTQYF.

A few counts support this clonotype. The chain has TRBV7-2 and TRBJ1-5; D possibly corresponds to TRBD1 (5 bases). The V end was cut by 3 bases, the J end by 3 bases, with 12 bases between. The CDR3 runs to 15 residues. Germline CDR1 and CDR2: SGHTA and FQGNSA. In DNA form, the CDR3 reads TGTGCCAGCAGCTTTAGTCGGGGGAACAATCAGCCCCAGCATTTT. It encodes CASSFSRGNNQPQHF.

The rearrangement joins TRBV6-5 to TRBJ2-7; no definite D call. The CDR3 is 15 residues long. CDR1 MNHEY and CDR2 SVGAGI come from the germline V gene. V was cut by 0 bases and J by 6 bases, with 15 bases left in between. The CDR3 protein is CASSYSTATVAEQYF. The DNA of the CDR3 is TGTGCCAGCAGTTACTCGACCGCCACCGTCGCCGAGCAGTACTTC.

Only a few counts were recorded for this clonotype. This chain connects TRBV25-1 to TRBJ2-1; 8 positions match TRBD2. The CDR3 sequence is 16 residues long. V lost 6 bases, J lost 2 bases, and 9 bases stayed unmatched. From germline, CDR1 is MGHDK and CDR2 SYGVNS. The CDR3 reads CASSSVAGIAYNEQFF. The DNA for the CDR3 is TGTGCCAGCAGCTCAGTAGCGGGGATCGCCTACAATGAGCAGTTCTTC.

The chain recombines TRBV27 with TRBJ2-1; D is possibly TRBD1 (5 bases). V was cut by 4 bases and J by 3 bases, with 16 bases left in between. The germline gives CDR1 MNHEY, CDR2 SMNVEV (reference sequence). This CDR3 has 16 residues. CDR3 sequence reads: CASSSPGRDIYNEQFF. The DNA of the CDR3 is TGTGCCAGCAGTTCCCCAGGCAGGGATATCTACAATGAGCAGTTCTTC.

V gene TRBV4-2 combines with J gene TRBJ2-2; no firm D call. Trimming took 0 bases from V and 2 from J, leaving 7 bases between them. CDR1 and CDR2 (germline): LGHNA, YNFKEQ. The CDR3 is 15 amino acids. The CDR3, as DNA: TGTGCCAGCAGCCAAGAGGGTTCAAACACCGGGGAGCTGTTTTTT. It codes for CASSQEGSNTGELFF.

This clonotype has more than one count but fewer than ten. V usage is TRBV5-1 and J usage is TRBJ2-1, with 9 bases aligning to TRBD1. This CDR3 region has 15 residues. With V trimmed by 5 bases and J by 7 bases, 10 bases remained unmatched. Germline V gives CDR1 SGHRS, CDR2 YFSETQ. DNA of the CDR3: TGCGCCAGCAGTTACGGGACAGGGAAGATGAATGAGCAGTTCTTC. It is translated as CASSYGTGKMNEQFF.

V usage is TRBV18 and J usage is TRBJ2-6; D unclear. The CDR3 is made up of 16 amino acids. In germline, CDR1 is KGHSH, CDR2 LQKENI. The V and J ends lost 1 base and 3 bases respectively, with 10 bases between them. The CDR3, as DNA: TGTGCCAGCTCACCACTGGTAACATTTGGGGCCAACGTCCTGACTTTC. Translating gives CASSPLVTFGANVLTF.